The clone carrying this T cell receptor (beta chain) is a singleton in its sample. Its antigen remains unknown. This specimen belongs to a study of T cell responses to AZD1222 COVID-19 vaccine. Profiled with immunoSEQ multiplex PCR; TCRdb holds only in-frame clones, not every one. This table has approximately 100,000 clones, roughly nine tenths appearing once. General study points: Recipients of two AZD1222 doses showed rising Spike-specific TCR breadth and depth. After the peak T cell response, and only then, were repertoires sampled.

The receptor's source is an adult who received the AZD1222 COVID-19 vaccine. The material was peripheral blood, obtained 28 days after the second AZD1222 dose.

CDR3: CASSGVSGTTGSGELFF. As DNA, the CDR3 is TGTGCCAGCAGTGGCGTTTCCGGGACTACGGGGTCCGGGGAGCTGTTTTTT. This chain joins TRBV2 and TRBJ2-2; 7 bases fit TRBD2. Looked up from germline, CDR1 is SNHLY and CDR2 is FYNNEI. This CDR3 has 17 residues. V gave up 4 bases and J gave up 6 bases; unmatched junction bases: 14.